This TCR beta chain was profiled in a study of cytomegalovirus exposure and HLA in healthy donors. Broader study findings: Across donors, presence/absence analyses took sequencing depth to be roughly uniform. A missense DCLRE1C variant was associated with V- and J-gene trimming of TCR beta chains in a later analysis, and an independent cohort replicated the association.

Between the trimmed V and J ends, which lost 0 bases and 3 bases, there was a span of 9 bases. CDR1 and CDR2 from the germline V gene are ENHRY and SYGVKD. The CDR3 runs to 14 residues. Both 60 Vbeta primers and 13 Jbeta primers went into the PCR. TCRdb's table, derived via immunoSEQ multiplex PCR, lists solely in-frame clones and lacks some. The sample's table shows around 100,000 clones. As to this clone: What it binds is not known.

V gene TRBV10-3 combines with J gene TRBJ2-7; D might be TRBD2 (6 bases). Specimen: PBMCs. This TCR derives from a man aged 45-65 years in good health and CMV-seronegative. This CDR3 is CAISESSGGYEQYF. In DNA, the CDR3 is TGTGCCATCAGTGAGTCTAGCGGCGGCTACGAGCAGTACTTC.